A selection of T cell receptor beta chains follows, all from one sample in a study of T cell repertoires in cytomegalovirus infection. TCRdb reanalysed the reads using MiXCR and keeps one entry per CDR3 protein. This sample has 71,000 or so distinct CDR3 sequences, with 20% to 25% found just once. Their specific antigens are unknown. Specimen: CD8+ T cells from cultured PBMCs, collected from culture after CMV antigen stimulation. Every receptor here comes from a human donor in good health (CMV status not recorded). Some clones in this sample may be carry-over from other donors' samples. CDR3s include the opening cysteine and the closing phenylalanine or tryptophan. The order of the fields is J gene, clone size, D gene, V gene, CDR3 protein, CDR3 DNA. A D gene is named only where the DNA matches it firmly. Size is omitted from some rows. Given values are once, few, many or a class for expanded clones.

j_gene: TRBJ2-1; abundance: .; d_gene: .; v_gene: TRBV11-2; CDR3aa: CASSLWGAGNEQFF; CDR3nt: TGTGCCAGCAGCTTATGGGGGGCCGGGAATGAGCAGTTCTTC
j_gene: TRBJ1-1; abundance: .; d_gene: TRBD1; v_gene: TRBV12-3/TRBV12-4; CDR3aa: CASSSRQGARRGTEAFF; CDR3nt: TGTGCCAGCAGTTCGCGACAGGGGGCTCGGAGGGGGACTGAAGCTTTCTTT
j_gene: TRBJ2-1; abundance: few; d_gene: .; v_gene: TRBV6-5; CDR3aa: CASSYSGNEQFF; CDR3nt: TGTGCCAGCAGTTACTCCGGGAATGAGCAGTTCTTC
j_gene: TRBJ2-1; abundance: .; d_gene: TRBD1; v_gene: TRBV27; CDR3aa: CASTSLRDRARNEQFF; CDR3nt: TGTGCCAGCACCTCCCTCCGGGACAGGGCTAGGAATGAGCAGTTCTTC
j_gene: TRBJ1-1; abundance: .; d_gene: .; v_gene: TRBV27; CDR3aa: CASSQRMNTEAFF; CDR3nt: TGTGCCAGCAGCCAAAGAATGAACACTGAAGCTTTCTTT
j_gene: TRBJ1-1; abundance: few; d_gene: TRBD1; v_gene: TRBV5-1; CDR3aa: CASSQTGGTEAFF; CDR3nt: TGCGCCAGCAGCCAAACAGGGGGCACTGAAGCTTTCTTT
j_gene: TRBJ1-1; abundance: many; d_gene: TRBD1; v_gene: TRBV28; CDR3aa: CASRKDRGYAFF; CDR3nt: TGTGCCAGCAGGAAGGACAGGGGTTATGCTTTCTTT
j_gene: TRBJ2-5; abundance: .; d_gene: .; v_gene: TRBV4-1; CDR3aa: CASSHRAEETQYF; CDR3nt: TGCGCCAGCAGCCATAGAGCCGAGGAGACCCAGTACTTC
j_gene: TRBJ2-3; abundance: .; d_gene: TRBD2; v_gene: TRBV4-1; CDR3aa: CASSQAAGALTDTQYF; CDR3nt: TGCGCCAGCAGCCAAGCAGCGGGGGCTCTCACAGATACGCAGTATTTT
j_gene: TRBJ2-7; abundance: .; d_gene: .; v_gene: TRBV7-9; CDR3aa: CASSLAFREQYF; CDR3nt: TGTGCCAGCAGCTTAGCGTTTCGCGAGCAGTACTTC
j_gene: TRBJ1-1; abundance: few; d_gene: .; v_gene: TRBV4-3; CDR3aa: CASSQDGVAEAFF; CDR3nt: TGCGCCAGCAGCCAAGATGGGGTAGCTGAAGCTTTCTTT
j_gene: TRBJ1-2; abundance: few; d_gene: .; v_gene: TRBV7-9; CDR3aa: CASSLEPSGNYGYTF; CDR3nt: TGTGCCAGCAGCTTAGAGCCAAGTGGTAACTATGGCTACACCTTC
j_gene: TRBJ1-2; abundance: few; d_gene: .; v_gene: TRBV4-3; CDR3aa: CASSQEGRAGYTF; CDR3nt: TGCGCCAGCAGCCAAGAAGGAAGGGCTGGCTACACCTTC
j_gene: TRBJ2-3; abundance: .; d_gene: .; v_gene: TRBV7-6; CDR3aa: CASSPREGFTDTQYF; CDR3nt: TGTGCCAGCAGCCCGCGTGAAGGGTTCACAGATACGCAGTATTTT
j_gene: TRBJ1-3; abundance: few; d_gene: .; v_gene: TRBV7-2; CDR3aa: CASSRMGLEGGNTIYF; CDR3nt: TGTGCCAGCAGCCGCATGGGGCTAGAAGGTGGAAACACCATATATTTT
j_gene: TRBJ2-7; abundance: .; d_gene: TRBD1; v_gene: TRBV7-9; CDR3aa: CASSRQGPVSVEQYF; CDR3nt: TGTGCCAGCAGCCGACAGGGGCCCGTGAGTGTCGAGCAGTACTTC
j_gene: TRBJ1-2; abundance: .; d_gene: TRBD1; v_gene: TRBV7-2; CDR3aa: CASVRGQGDYGYTF; CDR3nt: TGTGCCAGCGTGAGGGGACAGGGAGACTATGGCTACACCTTC
j_gene: TRBJ2-3; abundance: .; d_gene: .; v_gene: TRBV4-1; CDR3aa: CASTLRVGGETDTQYF; CDR3nt: TGCGCCAGCACCCTACGAGTCGGGGGTGAGACAGATACGCAGTATTTT
j_gene: TRBJ1-2; abundance: .; d_gene: TRBD1; v_gene: TRBV7-4; CDR3aa: CASSPGTARYYGYTF; CDR3nt: TGTGCCAGCAGCCCCGGGACAGCTCGGTACTATGGCTACACCTTC
j_gene: TRBJ2-1; abundance: many; d_gene: .; v_gene: TRBV4-1; CDR3aa: CASSQGSINEQFF; CDR3nt: TGCGCCAGCAGCCAGGGGTCTATAAATGAGCAGTTCTTC
j_gene: TRBJ2-7; abundance: .; d_gene: .; v_gene: TRBV20-1; CDR3aa: CSAREYRVYEQYF; CDR3nt: TGCAGTGCTAGGGAATACAGGGTCTACGAGCAGTACTTC
j_gene: TRBJ2-3; abundance: .; d_gene: TRBD1; v_gene: TRBV19; CDR3aa: CASSMDRGRPDTQYF; CDR3nt: TGTGCCAGTAGTATGGACAGGGGCAGACCGGATACGCAGTATTTT
j_gene: TRBJ1-4; abundance: few; d_gene: .; v_gene: TRBV4-1; CDR3aa: CASSQVVRISEKLFF; CDR3nt: TGCGCCAGCAGCCAAGTTGTCAGGATAAGCGAAAAACTGTTTTTT
j_gene: TRBJ1-1; abundance: .; d_gene: .; v_gene: TRBV28; CDR3aa: CASSRLGVNTEAFF; CDR3nt: TGTGCCAGCAGTCGTTTAGGTGTGAACACTGAAGCTTTCTTT
j_gene: TRBJ1-4; abundance: many; d_gene: .; v_gene: TRBV7-9; CDR3aa: CASSDQIRDGNEKLFF; CDR3nt: TGTGCCAGCAGCGACCAGATCCGGGACGGAAATGAAAAACTGTTTTTT
j_gene: TRBJ2-5; abundance: few; d_gene: .; v_gene: TRBV12-3/TRBV12-4; CDR3aa: CASSWAETQYF; CDR3nt: TGTGCCAGCAGCTGGGCGGAGACCCAGTACTTC
j_gene: TRBJ2-2; abundance: medium-sized; d_gene: .; v_gene: TRBV11-3; CDR3aa: CASSSYTESTGELFF; CDR3nt: TGTGCCAGCAGTTCCTACACGGAGAGCACCGGGGAGCTGTTTTTT
j_gene: TRBJ1-1; abundance: few; d_gene: .; v_gene: TRBV19; CDR3aa: CASMEGNTEAFF; CDR3nt: TGTGCCAGTATGGAGGGGAACACTGAAGCTTTCTTT
j_gene: TRBJ1-2; abundance: few; d_gene: TRBD1; v_gene: TRBV20-1; CDR3aa: CSALRQGKEGYTF; CDR3nt: TGCAGTGCTCTTCGACAGGGAAAAGAGGGCTACACCTTC
j_gene: TRBJ2-1; abundance: .; d_gene: TRBD2; v_gene: TRBV6-2/TRBV6-3; CDR3aa: CASSALAGGVYNEQFF; CDR3nt: TGTGCCAGCAGTGCCCTTGCGGGGGGCGTTTACAATGAGCAGTTCTTC
j_gene: TRBJ1-6; abundance: .; d_gene: .; v_gene: TRBV19; CDR3aa: CASSIGNSPLHF; CDR3nt: TGTGCCAGTAGTATTGGGAATTCACCCCTCCACTTT
j_gene: TRBJ1-2; abundance: .; d_gene: .; v_gene: TRBV7-6; CDR3aa: CASSLGTGSRNGYTF; CDR3nt: TGTGCCAGCAGCTTAGGAACAGGGAGTCGTAATGGCTACACCTTC
j_gene: TRBJ2-7; abundance: .; d_gene: .; v_gene: TRBV5-6; CDR3aa: CASSSDLSYEQYF; CDR3nt: TGTGCCAGCAGTTCGGACCTATCCTACGAGCAGTACTTC
j_gene: TRBJ1-4; abundance: .; d_gene: .; v_gene: TRBV7-6; CDR3aa: CASSLEKAVIEKLFF; CDR3nt: TGTGCCAGCAGCTTAGAAAAGGCAGTTATTGAAAAACTGTTTTTT
j_gene: TRBJ2-1; abundance: many; d_gene: TRBD2; v_gene: TRBV7-9; CDR3aa: CASSTPTSGGDNEQFF; CDR3nt: TGTGCCAGCAGCACACCCACTAGCGGGGGTGACAATGAGCAGTTCTTC
j_gene: TRBJ2-4; abundance: .; d_gene: .; v_gene: TRBV30; CDR3aa: CAGFDEAKNIQYF; CDR3nt: TGTGCCGGCTTTGACGAAGCCAAAAACATTCAGTACTTC
j_gene: TRBJ2-7; abundance: .; d_gene: TRBD2; v_gene: TRBV7-2; CDR3aa: CASRPYSGGAVEQYF; CDR3nt: TGTGCCAGCAGACCCTATAGCGGGGGGGCCGTCGAGCAGTACTTC
j_gene: TRBJ2-3; abundance: .; d_gene: .; v_gene: TRBV28; CDR3aa: CASSYFVGGDTQYF; CDR3nt: TGTGCCAGCAGTTACTTTGTGGGGGGCGATACGCAGTATTTT
j_gene: TRBJ1-1; abundance: few; d_gene: .; v_gene: TRBV28; CDR3aa: CASSNSVPNTEAFF; CDR3nt: TGTGCCAGCAGCAACTCGGTTCCGAACACTGAAGCTTTCTTT
j_gene: TRBJ2-3; abundance: few; d_gene: .; v_gene: TRBV7-9; CDR3aa: CASSPSAGDGTDTQYF; CDR3nt: TGTGCCAGCAGCCCGAGCGCAGGGGATGGAACAGATACGCAGTATTTT
j_gene: TRBJ2-7; abundance: few; d_gene: TRBD2; v_gene: TRBV7-2; CDR3aa: CASSLNGGGNLVPYEQYF; CDR3nt: TGTGCCAGCAGCTTAAACGGGGGGGGTAACCTGGTCCCCTACGAGCAGTACTTC
j_gene: TRBJ1-1; abundance: few; d_gene: .; v_gene: TRBV7-8; CDR3aa: CASSPVGATEAFF; CDR3nt: TGTGCCAGCAGCCCCGTGGGGGCCACTGAAGCTTTCTTT
j_gene: TRBJ1-1; abundance: .; d_gene: .; v_gene: TRBV7-6; CDR3aa: CASSQRGGDTEAFF; CDR3nt: TGTGCCAGCAGTCAGAGAGGTGGAGATACTGAAGCTTTCTTT
j_gene: TRBJ1-5; abundance: .; d_gene: .; v_gene: TRBV4-1; CDR3aa: CASSQEAGVYQPQHF; CDR3nt: TGCGCCAGCAGCCAAGAGGCAGGGGTCTATCAGCCCCAGCATTTT
j_gene: TRBJ2-7; abundance: .; d_gene: .; v_gene: TRBV6-2/TRBV6-3; CDR3aa: CASRPAFGFFYEQYF; CDR3nt: TGTGCCAGCAGGCCAGCCTTCGGATTCTTCTACGAGCAGTACTTC
j_gene: TRBJ1-1; abundance: few; d_gene: .; v_gene: TRBV12-3/TRBV12-4; CDR3aa: CASSPPGGWNTEAFF; CDR3nt: TGTGCCAGCAGCCCCCCTGGGGGCTGGAACACTGAAGCTTTCTTT
j_gene: TRBJ1-1; abundance: .; d_gene: .; v_gene: TRBV5-1; CDR3aa: CASSLAGNQNTEAFF; CDR3nt: TGCGCCAGCAGCTTGGCCGGGAATCAGAACACTGAAGCTTTCTTT
j_gene: TRBJ2-3; abundance: .; d_gene: TRBD2; v_gene: TRBV7-9; CDR3aa: CASSLIGGAADTQYF; CDR3nt: TGTGCCAGCAGCTTAATCGGGGGGGCAGCAGATACGCAGTATTTT
j_gene: TRBJ2-2; abundance: .; d_gene: .; v_gene: TRBV10-3; CDR3aa: CAISDPRVNLENTGELFF; CDR3nt: TGTGCCATCAGTGATCCTCGAGTAAATTTAGAGAACACCGGGGAGCTGTTTTTT
j_gene: TRBJ2-6; abundance: .; d_gene: .; v_gene: TRBV5-1; CDR3aa: CASSLVSGPSSGANVLTF; CDR3nt: TGCGCCAGCAGCTTGGTTTCAGGACCCAGCTCTGGGGCCAACGTCCTGACTTTC
j_gene: TRBJ2-7; abundance: .; d_gene: .; v_gene: TRBV6-1; CDR3aa: CASSEEGPPLIYEQYF; CDR3nt: TGTGCCAGCAGTGAAGAGGGACCCCCATTAATCTACGAGCAGTACTTC
j_gene: TRBJ2-5; abundance: .; d_gene: .; v_gene: TRBV7-6; CDR3aa: CASLGETQYF; CDR3nt: TGTGCTAGCTTGGGGGAGACCCAGTACTTC
j_gene: TRBJ1-2; abundance: few; d_gene: .; v_gene: TRBV12-3/TRBV12-4; CDR3aa: CASSLAEVSGYTF; CDR3nt: TGTGCCAGCAGTTTAGCGGAGGTATCTGGCTACACCTTC
j_gene: TRBJ2-2; abundance: few; d_gene: .; v_gene: TRBV27; CDR3aa: CASSARQNLDTGELFF; CDR3nt: TGTGCCAGCAGTGCGAGACAGAACTTAGACACCGGGGAGCTGTTTTTT
j_gene: TRBJ1-2; abundance: few; d_gene: .; v_gene: TRBV2; CDR3aa: CASLAGVYGYTF; CDR3nt: TGTGCCAGCTTAGCGGGGGTCTATGGCTACACCTTC
j_gene: TRBJ1-1; abundance: few; d_gene: .; v_gene: TRBV28; CDR3aa: CASGSVISGAFF; CDR3nt: TGTGCCAGCGGTTCTGTGATTAGTGGAGCTTTCTTT
j_gene: TRBJ2-1; abundance: .; d_gene: TRBD2; v_gene: TRBV28; CDR3aa: CASSPISGGAYNEQFF; CDR3nt: TGTGCCAGCAGTCCTATCAGCGGGGGGGCCTACAATGAGCAGTTCTTC
j_gene: TRBJ1-1; abundance: many; d_gene: .; v_gene: TRBV6-2/TRBV6-3; CDR3aa: CASSYPSEAFF; CDR3nt: TGTGCCAGCAGTTACCCCAGTGAAGCTTTCTTT
j_gene: TRBJ2-3; abundance: .; d_gene: TRBD2; v_gene: TRBV20-1; CDR3aa: CSATDPASRGGDTQYF; CDR3nt: TGCAGTGCAACCGACCCGGCTAGCCGGGGGGGAGATACGCAGTATTTT